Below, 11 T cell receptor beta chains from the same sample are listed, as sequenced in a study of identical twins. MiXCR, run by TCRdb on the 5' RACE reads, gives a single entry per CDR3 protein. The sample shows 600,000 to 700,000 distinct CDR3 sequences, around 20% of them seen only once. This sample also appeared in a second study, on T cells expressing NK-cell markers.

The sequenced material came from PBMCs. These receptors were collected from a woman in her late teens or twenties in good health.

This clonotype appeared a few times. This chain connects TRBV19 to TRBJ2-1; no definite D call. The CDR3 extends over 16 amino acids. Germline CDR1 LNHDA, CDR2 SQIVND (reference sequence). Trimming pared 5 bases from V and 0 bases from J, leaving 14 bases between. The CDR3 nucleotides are TGTGCCAGTAGTCCCTGGGCTTTCAGCTCCTACAATGAGCAGTTCTTC. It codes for CASSPWAFSSYNEQFF.

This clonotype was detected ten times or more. Written as DNA, the CDR3 is TGCAGCGTTTCAACTAGCGGCACCTACGAGCAGTACTTC. Protein product: CSVSTSGTYEQYF. The chain carries TRBV29-1 and TRBJ2-7; 8 nucleotides agree with TRBD2. The CDR3 contains 13 residues. The germline gives CDR1 SQVTM, CDR2 ANQGSEA. J gave up 2 bases and V 5 bases, and 5 bases lay outside the gene matches.

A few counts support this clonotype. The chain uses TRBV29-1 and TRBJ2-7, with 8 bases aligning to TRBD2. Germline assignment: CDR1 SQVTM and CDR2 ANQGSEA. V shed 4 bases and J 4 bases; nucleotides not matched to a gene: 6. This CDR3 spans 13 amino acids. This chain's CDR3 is CSVVGSGKYEQYF. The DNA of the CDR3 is TGCAGCGTTGTTGGTAGCGGGAAGTACGAGCAGTACTTC.

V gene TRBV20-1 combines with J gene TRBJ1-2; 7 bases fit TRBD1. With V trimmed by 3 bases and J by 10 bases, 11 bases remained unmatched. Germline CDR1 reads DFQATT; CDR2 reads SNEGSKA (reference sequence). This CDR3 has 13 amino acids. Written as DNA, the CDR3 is TGCAGTGCTAGTCCCACTAGGACAGGTTCCTACACCTTC. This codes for CSASPTRTGSYTF.

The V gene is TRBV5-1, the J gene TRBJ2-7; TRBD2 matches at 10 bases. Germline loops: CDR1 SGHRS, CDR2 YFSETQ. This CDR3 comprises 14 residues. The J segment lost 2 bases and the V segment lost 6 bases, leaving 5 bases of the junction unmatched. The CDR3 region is CASKLAGTTYEQYF. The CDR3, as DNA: TGCGCCAGCAAACTAGCGGGGACTACCTACGAGCAGTACTTC. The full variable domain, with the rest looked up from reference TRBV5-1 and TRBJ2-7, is KAGVTQTPRYLIKTRGQQVTLSCSPISGHRSVSWYQQTPGQGLQFLFEYFSETQRNKGNFPGRFSGRQFSNSRSEMNVSTLELGDSALYLCASKLAGTTYEQYFGPGTRLTVT.

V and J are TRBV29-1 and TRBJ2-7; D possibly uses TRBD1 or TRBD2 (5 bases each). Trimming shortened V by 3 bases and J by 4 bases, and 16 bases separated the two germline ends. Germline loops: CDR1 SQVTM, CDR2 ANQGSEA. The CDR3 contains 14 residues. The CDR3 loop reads CSVDPGGGRYEQYF. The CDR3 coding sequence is TGCAGCGTTGATCCCGGTGGGGGAAGGTACGAGCAGTACTTC.

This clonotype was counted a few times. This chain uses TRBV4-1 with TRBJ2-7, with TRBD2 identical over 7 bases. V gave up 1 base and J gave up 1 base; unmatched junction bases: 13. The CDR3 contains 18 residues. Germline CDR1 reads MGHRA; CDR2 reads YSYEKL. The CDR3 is CASSQGPGISGISYEQYF. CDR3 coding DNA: TGCGCCAGCAGCCAAGGGCCTGGAATAAGCGGGATTTCCTACGAGCAGTACTTC.

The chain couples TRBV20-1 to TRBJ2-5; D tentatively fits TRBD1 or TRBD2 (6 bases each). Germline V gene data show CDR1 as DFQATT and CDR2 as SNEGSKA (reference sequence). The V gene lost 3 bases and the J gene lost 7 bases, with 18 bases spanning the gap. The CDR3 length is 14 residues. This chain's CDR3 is CSASSGTTGGTQYF. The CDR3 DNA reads TGCAGTGCTAGTTCCGGGACAACCGGGGGGACCCAGTACTTC.

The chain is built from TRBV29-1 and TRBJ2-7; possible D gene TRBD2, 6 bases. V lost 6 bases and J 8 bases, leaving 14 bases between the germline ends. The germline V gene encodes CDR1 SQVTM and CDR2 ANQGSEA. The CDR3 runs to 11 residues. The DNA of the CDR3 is TGCAGCGTCCTAGACGGGGGAAAGCAGTACTTC. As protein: CSVLDGGKQYF.

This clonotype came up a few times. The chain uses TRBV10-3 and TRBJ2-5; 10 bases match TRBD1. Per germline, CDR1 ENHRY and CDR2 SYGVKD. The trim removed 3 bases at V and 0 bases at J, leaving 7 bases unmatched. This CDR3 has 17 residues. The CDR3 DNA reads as TGTGCCATCAGTGACCTCGCGGGGACAGGGGACCAAGAGACCCAGTACTTC. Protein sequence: CAISDLAGTGDQETQYF.

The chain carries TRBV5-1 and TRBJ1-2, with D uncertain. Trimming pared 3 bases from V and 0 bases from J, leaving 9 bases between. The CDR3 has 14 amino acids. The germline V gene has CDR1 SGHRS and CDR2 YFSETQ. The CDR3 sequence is CASSSGNTNYGYTF. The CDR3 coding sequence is TGCGCCAGCAGCTCGGGAAACACTAACTATGGCTACACCTTC.